The 6 T cell receptor beta chains below come from one sample, sequenced in a study of regulatory T cells in long-lasting Graves disease. The sample's time point: newly diagnosed GD, antithyroid drugs for less than 3 months. Scientists built the TCR library using RNA that was extracted from PBMCs. With iRepertoire HTBI primers and Arm-PCR of CDR3 regions, TCR beta libraries were built. TCRdb re-called the multiplex PCR reads through MiXCR, storing one row per CDR3 protein. The sample holds about 470,000 distinct CDR3 sequences, 15% seen once. This same sample was also part of a study on T cells in Graves' hyperthyroidism and ophthalmopathy.

The material sequenced was peripheral blood mononuclear cells (PBMCs), taken at new diagnosis, from a patient treated with antithyroid drugs. Source of these receptors: a woman aged 30 to 39 with Graves disease.

The V call is TRBV11-3, the J call TRBJ1-5; D gene uncertain. V shed 5 bases and J shed 0 bases, with 8 bases lying between them. CDR3 length: 14 residues. Looked up from germline, CDR1 is SGHNT and CDR2 is YENEEA. The CDR3, as DNA: TGTGCCAGCAGCCGATCATTTAGCAATCAGCCCCAGCATTTT. Amino acids: CASSRSFSNQPQHF.

This chain uses TRBV7-9 with TRBJ2-7; 7 nucleotides align to TRBD2. The CDR3 consists of 15 residues. Germline V gene data show CDR1 as SEHNR and CDR2 as FQNEAQ (reference sequence). V gave up 6 bases and J gave up 0 bases; unmatched junction bases: 8. In DNA form, the CDR3 reads TGTGCCAGCAGACCTGGAGGCGGGAGCTCCTACGAGCAGTACTTC. Translation gives CASRPGGGSSYEQYF.

Comments on this clonotype: A much bigger clone sits one base away, suggesting this may be a read error. The V call is TRBV6-1, the J call TRBJ2-1, with TRBD2 identical over 10 bases. This CDR3 has 14 amino acids. Germline CDR1 and CDR2: MNHNS and SASEGT. CDR3 protein: CASSESGRVNEQLF. In nucleotides, the CDR3 is TGTGCCAGCAGTGAGAGCGGGAGGGTTAATGAGCAGCTCTTC.

This clonotype was picked up a small number of times. This rearrangement joins TRBV30 to TRBJ2-6, with D perhaps matching TRBD2 (7 bases). Trimming removed 0 bases at V and 3 bases at J, with 15 bases between. The CDR3 has 17 amino acids. CDR1 and CDR2 from the germline V gene are GTSNPN and SVGIG (reference sequence). The CDR3 protein is CAWSVFGGARGANVLTF. CDR3 bases: TGTGCCTGGAGTGTATTTGGGGGGGCGCGTGGGGCCAACGTCCTGACTTTC.

The table lists this clonotype with a few counts. V usage is TRBV13 and J usage is TRBJ1-3; possible D gene TRBD1, 5 bases. The V gene's germline CDR1 is PRHDT and CDR2 FYEKMQ (reference sequence). This CDR3 spans 15 amino acids. The ends were cut back, 5 bases at V and 4 bases at J, with 15 bases in the middle. CDR3 in amino acids: CASSDGTVGGNTIYF. In DNA, the CDR3 is TGTGCCAGCAGCGACGGGACGGTGGGAGGAAACACCATATATTTT.

This sequence joins TRBV5-8 and TRBJ2-6; TRBD1 is a possible D gene (5 bases). V gave up 1 base and J gave up 0 bases, with 14 bases separating them. Germline lookup yields CDR1 SGHTS and CDR2 YDEGEE. The CDR3 loop spans 18 amino acids. Here the CDR3 reads CASSLHRFRGSGANVLTF. The DNA of the CDR3 is TGTGCCAGCAGCTTGCACAGGTTTAGGGGCTCTGGGGCCAACGTCCTGACTTTC.